The entry below gives a single TCR beta chain sequence along with its context. The antigen is undetermined. The source of the sample is a study of shared clonotypes between healthy human individuals. Findings and limits, study-wide: Some naive CD4 clonotypes, around 5%, turned up in common across several donors. Donors were few, which limited the genetic and exposure-history diversity represented.

In the CD4+ fraction, cells were divided into CD45RA+ naive and CD45RA-negative memory subsets. Genomic DNA from each subset was divided evenly over several immunoSEQ plates. Assay used: immunoSEQ multiplex PCR; TCRdb lists only in-frame clones, some missing. The data hold approximately 2.4 million clones, with approximately 94% observed a single time. V lost 1 base to trimming and J lost 7 bases, with 12 bases between them. Looked up from germline, CDR1 is SEHNR and CDR2 is FQNEAQ (reference sequence). The CDR3 spans 14 residues. Sequencing was done on a sample of naive CD4+ T cells sorted from blood. Subset specified: CD45RA+ positively selected. The TCR originated in a man younger than 35 in good health. V is TRBV7-9 and J is TRBJ2-3; no reliable D call. The CDR3 bases are TGTGCCAGCAGCTTAGGAGCTGGTTTGAATACGCAGTATTTT. It codes for CASSLGAGLNTQYF.